This T cell receptor beta chain came from a study of tumor-infiltrating lymphocytes in glioblastoma multiforme. Study results and limitations: Detected clone frequencies may not reflect cell counts, being RNA-based.

Trimming removed 0 bases at V and 3 bases at J, with 15 bases between. The CDR3 runs 15 residues. Per the germline V gene, CDR1 is DFQATT and CDR2 is SNEGSKA (reference sequence). Three nested ARM-PCR rounds with V-beta and C-beta primers built TCRB libraries. TCRB cDNA was made from approximately 550 ng total RNA. These TCRB libraries lack any described unique molecular identifiers. TCRdb itself ran the multiplex PCR reads through MiXCR, one entry per CDR3 protein. The sample consists of 9,500 to 12,000 distinct CDR3 sequences, 60% to 75% of them appearing once. To note about this clonotype: Its antigen is not known.

The source of this sequence is a male donor with glioblastoma. This chain links TRBV20-1 with TRBJ2-7, with D possibly matching TRBD2 (6 bases). Sequenced input: brain tumor tissue. The CDR3 reads CSARERTSEGYEQYF. The CDR3 region has the DNA TGCAGTGCTAGAGAACGGACTTCGGAGGGCTACGAGCAGTACTTC.